This TCR beta chain stems from a study of regulatory T cells in long-lasting Graves disease. The table lists this clonotype with many counts. As for time point: persistent/refractory GD, antithyroid drugs over 5 years with positive TRAb. RNA from PBMCs was the source of the TCR library. Libraries of TCR beta came from iRepertoire HTBI primers plus Arm-PCR of CDR3 regions. MiXCR, applied by TCRdb to the multiplex PCR reads, yields one record per CDR3 protein. This sample has fewer than 400,000 distinct CDR3 sequences; around 21% occur once, and the top ten carry 20%. Sequencing used peripheral blood mononuclear cells (PBMCs), obtained when the disease was refractory, from a patient treated with antithyroid drugs. The sequence was obtained from a female donor with Graves disease.

The CDR3, as DNA: TGTGCCAGCAGTCCCCAGGGTTTTTTCGAGCAGTACTTC. This encodes CASSPQGFFEQYF. This rearrangement joins TRBV12-3 or TRBV12-4 to TRBJ2-7, with D perhaps matching TRBD1 (5 bases). The V and J ends lost 5 bases and 6 bases respectively, with 14 bases between them. This CDR3 spans 13 amino acids.